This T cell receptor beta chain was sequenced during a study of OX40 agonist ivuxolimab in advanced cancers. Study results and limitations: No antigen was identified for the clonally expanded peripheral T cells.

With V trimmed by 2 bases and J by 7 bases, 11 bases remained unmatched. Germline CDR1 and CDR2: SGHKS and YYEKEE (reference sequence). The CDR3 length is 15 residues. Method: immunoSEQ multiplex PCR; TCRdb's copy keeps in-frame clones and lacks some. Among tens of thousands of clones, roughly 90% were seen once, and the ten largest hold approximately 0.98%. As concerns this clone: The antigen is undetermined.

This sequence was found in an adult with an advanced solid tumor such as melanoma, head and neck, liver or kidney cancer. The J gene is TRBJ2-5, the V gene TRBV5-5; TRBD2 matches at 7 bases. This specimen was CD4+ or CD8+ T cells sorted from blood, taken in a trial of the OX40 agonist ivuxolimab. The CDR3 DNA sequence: TGTGCCAGCAGCTTTTTGCGACTAGCCCCGGGGACCCAGTACTTC. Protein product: CASSFLRLAPGTQYF.